The next 27 T cell receptor beta chains were all read from a single sample in a study of T-cell reconstitution after alpha-beta-depleted transplantation in children (dated by TCRdb to the mid-2010s). Libraries were made using PCR. Sequenced using an Illumina HiSeq 2500. To normalize quantification of the TCRbeta repertoire, the TCR libraries were built with molecular barcoding that relied on unique molecular identifiers. Using fastp at Q25 and MiXCR, TCRdb reprocessed the public reads and kept productive beta chains. Every CDR3 protein is listed once, alongside the most common genes and DNA of its rows. In this sample the table shows 100,000 to 120,000 distinct CDR3 sequences, about a tenth of which occur a single time. 8% of the sample is in the top ten clones. Sequencing used PBMCs from the stem cell graft donor, obtained from the stem cell graft. The receptors shown here come from a human donor who donated a stem cell graft to a child with acute lymphoblastic leukemia.

This clonotype was detected ten times or more. The chain uses TRBV28 and TRBJ1-2, with D possibly being TRBD1 (5 bases). This CDR3 region has 13 residues. Germline CDR1 reads MDHEN; CDR2 reads SYDVKM. V gave up 1 base and J gave up 8 bases, with 11 bases separating them. The CDR3 sequence: CASSLSQGGGYTF. The CDR3 DNA is TGTGCCAGCAGTTTATCCCAGGGCGGGGGCTACACCTTC.

The chain is built from TRBV12-3 or TRBV12-4 and TRBJ1-5; 7 bases agree with TRBD1. The CDR3 runs 13 residues. V was pared by 7 bases and J by 4 bases, with 4 bases of the junction left unmatched. DNA of the CDR3: TGTGCCAGCACCCCGACAGGGAATCAGCCCCAGCATTTT. Translation: CASTPTGNQPQHF.

Many counts were recorded for this clonotype. The rearrangement uses TRBV7-9 and TRBJ2-7; 7 bases line up with TRBD2. V shed 3 bases, J shed 6 bases, and the junction held 5 bases outside the gene matches. From germline, CDR1 is SEHNR and CDR2 FQNEAQ (reference sequence). The CDR3 is 13 amino acids. CDR3 in DNA: TGTGCCAGCAGCTTCGCGGGGGATAGCGAGCAGTACTTC. Residues: CASSFAGDSEQYF.

The rearrangement links TRBV7-3 to TRBJ2-2; D not resolved. Germline CDR1 and CDR2: SGHTA and FQGTGA. The CDR3 has 13 amino acids. The V end was cut by 8 bases, the J end by 6 bases, with 13 bases between. CDR3 DNA sequence: TGTGCCAGCGAGGCCCACAGCCCCGGGGAGCTGTTTTTT. Translation: CASEAHSPGELFF.

The chain recombines TRBV10-3 with TRBJ2-7; maybe TRBD2 (5 bases). CDR1 and CDR2 (germline): ENHRY, SYGVKD. The V gene lost 6 bases and the J gene lost 3 bases, with 15 bases spanning the gap. The CDR3 extends over 14 amino acids. The CDR3 DNA sequence: TGTGCCATCAGCCCGGGGAAGAACAACTACGAGCAGTACTTC. Protein: CAISPGKNNYEQYF.

In its sample, this clonotype was seen many times. The V gene is TRBV20-1, the J gene TRBJ1-1; 8 bases align to TRBD1. This CDR3 contains 14 residues. CDR1 is DFQATT and CDR2 is SNEGSKA in the germline V gene (reference sequence). Germline trimming cut 2 bases from V and 6 bases from J; bases unmatched to any gene: 8. The CDR3 protein is CSARPDDRGPEAFF. CDR3 sequence (DNA): TGCAGTGCTAGACCTGACGACAGGGGACCTGAAGCTTTCTTT.

Many counts were recorded for this clonotype. This sequence joins TRBV27 and TRBJ2-3; 7 nucleotides agree with TRBD2. There are 15 residues in the CDR3. From germline, CDR1 is MNHEY and CDR2 SMNVEV (reference sequence). V lost 2 bases, J lost 0 bases, and 2 bases stayed unmatched. As DNA, the CDR3 is TGTGCCAGCAGTTTAAGCGGGGCTAGCACAGATACGCAGTATTTT. Residues: CASSLSGASTDTQYF.

This clonotype was seen at least ten times. This chain links TRBV21-1 with TRBJ2-7; the D call of TRBD1 is as the table states it, not checked on the DNA. TRBV21-1 is given as a pseudogene. This CDR3 contains 16 residues. The CDR3 DNA reads TGTGCCAGCAGCAAAATTGGGCGGGACGGCACCTACGAGCAGTACTTC. This gives the protein CASSKIGRDGTYEQYF.

This clonotype was recorded at least ten times. This sequence joins TRBV12-3 or TRBV12-4 and TRBJ2-3; no reliable D call. The V and J ends lost 2 bases and 6 bases respectively, with 18 bases between them. The CDR3 spans 16 residues. CDR3 residues: CASSLIRYAWGDTQYF. CDR3 nucleotides: TGTGCCAGCAGTTTAATTCGGTACGCGTGGGGTGATACGCAGTATTTT.

This rearrangement joins TRBV28 to TRBJ1-5; no reliable D call. The CDR3 consists of 14 residues. V lost 2 bases and J 1 base, leaving 6 bases between the germline ends. CDR1 MDHEN and CDR2 SYDVKM come from the germline V gene. The CDR3 reads CASSLGWSNQPQHF. In DNA, the CDR3 is TGTGCCAGCAGTTTAGGGTGGAGCAATCAGCCCCAGCATTTT.

This clonotype was found many times. The chain uses TRBV29-1 and TRBJ2-2, with D unresolved. Per germline, CDR1 SQVTM and CDR2 ANQGSEA. The CDR3 consists of 12 residues. V lost 4 bases, J lost 5 bases, and 8 bases lay in between. CDR3 nucleotides: TGCAGCGTTGGACGAAAGACCGGGGAGCTGTTTTTT. Translation: CSVGRKTGELFF.

This clonotype was seen at least ten times. The chain recombines TRBV7-2 with TRBJ1-3; a possible D gene is TRBD1 (5 bases). Germline V lookup: CDR1 SGHTA, CDR2 FQGNSA. V lost 1 base and J lost 0, with 13 bases in between. The CDR3 has 17 residues. The DNA of the CDR3 is TGTGCCAGCAGCTTAGTAGCGGGACGGTCCTCTGGAAACACCATATATTTT. Translated: CASSLVAGRSSGNTIYF. Together with reference TRBV7-2 and TRBJ1-3, the CDR3 gives the full variable domain: GAGVSQSPSNKVTEKGKDVELRCDPISGHTALYWYRQSLGQGLEFLIYFQGNSAPDKSGLPSDRFSAERTGGSVSTLTIQRTQQEDSAVYLCASSLVAGRSSGNTIYFGEGSWLTVV.

In this sample, this clonotype turned up many times. The chain uses TRBV20-1 and TRBJ2-5; D call uncertain. Germline values: CDR1 DFQATT, CDR2 SNEGSKA (reference sequence). The CDR3 consists of 10 residues. Trimming stripped 3 bases from V and 5 bases from J, with 4 bases between. DNA for the CDR3: TGCAGTGCTAGTGGGGAGACCCAGTACTTC. Translating it yields CSASGETQYF.

Judged by abundance, this clonotype is medium-sized. The genes are TRBV4-3 and TRBJ2-4; D may be TRBD1 (6 bases). The V gene lost 0 bases and the J gene lost 12 bases, with 12 bases spanning the gap. CDR3 length: 13 amino acids. The germline gives CDR1 LGHNA, CDR2 YSLEER. This CDR3 is CASSQDWTDSQYF. The CDR3, as DNA: TGCGCCAGCAGCCAAGATTGGACAGACAGTCAGTACTTC.

This clonotype was recorded many times. The chain uses TRBV20-1 and TRBJ2-3, with no clear D. There are 10 residues in the CDR3. CDR1 and CDR2 from the germline V gene are DFQATT and SNEGSKA (reference sequence). V lost 3 bases and J 8 bases, leaving 6 bases between the germline ends. This CDR3 reads CSASAVTQYF. DNA of the CDR3: TGCAGTGCTAGTGCAGTTACGCAGTATTTT.

This clonotype occurred many times. V is TRBV5-1 and J is TRBJ2-1, with TRBD1 as a possible D gene (6 bases). Trimming removed 5 bases at V and 0 bases at J, with 9 bases between. The CDR3 sequence is 14 residues long. Germline V gene data show CDR1 as SGHRS and CDR2 as YFSETQ. The CDR3 DNA follows: TGCGCCAGCAGTCAGGACAGCTCCTACAATGAGCAGTTCTTC. The encoded protein is CASSQDSSYNEQFF.

The chain recombines TRBV19 with TRBJ1-1; the D is unclear. CDR3 size: 14 residues. The ends were cut back, 3 bases at V and 5 bases at J, with 13 bases in the middle. Germline CDR1 reads LNHDA; CDR2 reads SQIVND (reference sequence). DNA for the CDR3: TGTGCCAGTAGTATCATGAGGGATCGAACTGAAGCTTTCTTT. Translation: CASSIMRDRTEAFF. Supplemented by reference TRBV19 and TRBJ1-1, the full variable domain reads DGGITQSPKYLFRKEGQNVTLSCEQNLNHDAMYWYRQDPGQGLRLIYYSQIVNDFQKGDIAEGYSVSREKKESFPLTVTSAQKNPTAFYLCASSIMRDRTEAFFGQGTRLTVV.

This clonotype was seen ten or more times. The rearrangement joins TRBV7-9 to TRBJ1-1, with 11 bases lining up with TRBD1. This CDR3 spans 16 amino acids. In germline, CDR1 is SEHNR, CDR2 FQNEAQ (reference sequence). Losses at the gene ends were 5 bases for V and 0 bases for J; bases not matched to a gene: 5. The CDR3 DNA sequence: TGTGCCAGCAGCCTGCGGACAGGGGGCTTGAACACTGAAGCTTTCTTT. Protein: CASSLRTGGLNTEAFF.

The sample holds many counts of this clonotype. V and J are TRBV12-3 or TRBV12-4 and TRBJ2-1; 10 nucleotides agree with TRBD1. Unmatched junction bases numbered 6, after V lost 6 bases and J lost 1 base. This CDR3 region has 16 residues. CDR3 in amino acids: CASRMTGGSSYNEQFF. DNA of the CDR3: TGTGCCAGCAGGATGACAGGGGGCAGTTCCTACAATGAGCAGTTCTTC.

This clonotype occurred many times. The chain carries TRBV20-1 and TRBJ2-3; 16 nucleotides line up with TRBD2. Trimming cost V 2 bases and J 0 bases; bases outside gene matches: 11. This CDR3 comprises 20 residues. CDR1 DFQATT and CDR2 SNEGSKA come from the germline V gene (reference sequence). CDR3 residues: CSARTHAGTSGRGSTDTQYF. The CDR3 DNA sequence: TGCAGTGCTAGAACCCATGCAGGGACTAGCGGGAGGGGGAGCACAGATACGCAGTATTTT.

This clonotype was recorded at least ten times. The V and J genes are TRBV7-6 and TRBJ1-5; no clear D gene. The germline gives CDR1 SGHVS, CDR2 FNYEAQ. Trimming stripped 1 base from V and 4 bases from J, with 8 bases between. The CDR3 has 14 residues. The chain's CDR3 is CASSLGSGNQPQHF. CDR3 DNA: TGTGCCAGCAGCTTAGGGTCGGGGAATCAGCCCCAGCATTTT.

This clonotype was observed at least ten times. The chain combines TRBV29-1 with TRBJ1-1; D gene ambiguous. Germline values: CDR1 SQVTM, CDR2 ANQGSEA. Deletions cut 6 bases from V and 5 bases from J, with 13 bases between. The CDR3 sequence is 12 residues long. The CDR3 spells CSVSETRTEAFF. The DNA of the CDR3 is TGCAGCGTCAGCGAGACACGGACTGAAGCTTTCTTT.

In its sample, this clonotype was seen many times. CDR3 DNA sequence: TGTGCCACCAGTGATTTGAATGGCGGGGGAACAGATACGCAGTATTTT. It specifies CATSDLNGGGTDTQYF. The genes are TRBV24-1 and TRBJ2-3; TRBD2 matches 7 bases. This CDR3 region has 16 residues. From germline, CDR1 is KGHDR and CDR2 SFDVKD. Trimming at V came to 0 bases and at J to 3 bases, leaving 5 bases not matched to a gene.

This clonotype was seen many times. The chain has TRBV20-1 and TRBJ2-2; TRBD1 matches 9 bases. Germline CDR1 is DFQATT and CDR2 is SNEGSKA (reference sequence). Trimming cost V 0 bases and J 10 bases; bases outside gene matches: 12. The CDR3 is 16 amino acids. The chain's CDR3 is CSAREAGTGWNVELFF. The CDR3 bases are TGCAGTGCTAGAGAAGCCGGGACAGGGTGGAACGTGGAGCTGTTTTTT.

This clonotype appeared many times. The chain couples TRBV12-3 or TRBV12-4 to TRBJ2-7, with 9 bases matching TRBD2. There are 15 residues in the CDR3. J was trimmed by 3 bases and V by 6 bases; bases with no gene match: 9. The CDR3 reads CASRLGSGSIYEQYF. Here the CDR3 DNA reads TGTGCCAGCAGACTAGGTAGCGGGAGTATCTACGAGCAGTACTTC.

Details on this clonotype: A much larger clone differs from this one at a single base, so this may be a read error. The chain is built from TRBV29-1 and TRBJ2-5; 7 bases fit TRBD1. CDR1 is SQVTM, CDR2 ANQGSEA, per germline. This CDR3 comprises 13 residues. CDR3 in DNA: TGCAGCGTTGTTACAGGGGCACAAGAGGCCCAGTACTTC. Translation gives CSVVTGAQEAQYF.

This clonotype occurred many times. This sequence joins TRBV25-1 and TRBJ1-2; D possibly corresponds to TRBD1 (5 bases). The V end was cut by 6 bases, the J end by 7 bases, with 21 bases between. This CDR3 is built from 15 residues. Germline lookup yields CDR1 MGHDK and CDR2 SYGVNS. CDR3 protein: CASRETTALRGGYTF. CDR3 nucleotides: TGTGCCAGCAGGGAAACGACAGCCCTTCGGGGTGGCTACACCTTC.